The 23 T cell receptor beta chains given below trace back to one sample, sequenced in a study of early T cells in non-severe SARS-CoV-2 infection. TCRdb processed the 5' RACE reads anew with MiXCR; each CDR3 protein has one entry. The data hold roughly 46,000 distinct CDR3 sequences, with approximately 5.9% observed a single time. The specimen comprised whole blood, sampled at baseline. All receptors come from an adult who was a healthcare worker with PCR-confirmed SARS-CoV-2 infection or an uninfected control (not recorded which).

V is TRBV20-1 and J is TRBJ1-5; TRBD1 might be the D (5 bases). V lost 5 bases and J lost 4, with 12 bases in between. The CDR3 is 13 amino acids. Germline CDR1 reads DFQATT; CDR2 reads SNEGSKA (reference sequence). The chain's CDR3 is CSALDNPNQPQHF. DNA of the CDR3: TGCAGTGCTCTGGACAACCCAAATCAGCCCCAGCATTTT.

V and J are TRBV6-1 and TRBJ1-1; D uncertain. Between the trimmed V and J ends, which lost 0 bases and 5 bases, there was a span of 4 bases. This CDR3 spans 12 amino acids. In germline, CDR1 is MNHNS, CDR2 SASEGT. This CDR3 is CASSEAGTEAFF. CDR3 nucleotide sequence: TGTGCCAGCAGTGAAGCAGGAACTGAAGCTTTCTTT.

This clonotype was seen many times. The rearrangement links TRBV6-6 to TRBJ1-1; D not certain. Deletions cut 0 bases from V and 1 base from J, with 12 bases between. This CDR3 has 16 amino acids. Germline CDR1 reads MNHNY; CDR2 reads SVGAGI (reference sequence). CDR3 loop: CASSYSRSSTNTEAFF. The CDR3 bases are TGTGCCAGCAGTTACTCGAGATCAAGTACGAACACTGAAGCTTTCTTT.

This clonotype was observed many times. This chain links TRBV3-1 with TRBJ2-1, with 7 bases fitting TRBD2. V lost 9 bases, J lost 0 bases, and 8 bases stayed unmatched. CDR3 length equals 15 residues. CDR1 LGHDT and CDR2 YNNKEL come from the germline V gene (reference sequence). The CDR3: CASAGGTNSYNEQFF. CDR3 DNA: TGTGCCAGTGCCGGTGGGACTAACTCCTACAATGAGCAGTTCTTC.

Turning to this clonotype: One end of the junction varies from germline; a read error may be responsible. The chain has TRBV27 and TRBJ2-1; D is perhaps TRBD2 (5 bases). CDR1 and CDR2 from the germline V gene are MNHEY and SMNVEV (reference sequence). The CDR3 length is 15 residues. CDR3 nucleotides: TGTGCCAGCAATTTACGGGAAGCTAGATACAATGAGCAGTTCTTC. Its protein is CASNLREARYNEQFF.

This clonotype is labeled medium-sized. CDR3 sequence reads: CASSFQETQYF. As DNA, the CDR3 is TGTGCCAGCAGTTTCCAAGAGACCCAGTACTTC. This chain uses TRBV11-2 with TRBJ2-5; D unclear. Trimming stripped 6 bases from V and 1 base from J, with 3 bases between. CDR1 SGHAT and CDR2 FQNNGV come from the germline V gene. The CDR3 sequence is 11 residues long.

In this sample, this clonotype turned up many times. The rearrangement links TRBV5-1 to TRBJ2-3; TRBD1 aligns across 8 bases. CDR3 length equals 14 residues. Germline V gene data show CDR1 as SGHRS and CDR2 as YFSETQ. Trimming cost V 4 bases and J 6 bases; bases outside gene matches: 7. The CDR3 nucleotides read TGCGCCAGCAGCGGGACAGGAGGGCCTGATACGCAGTATTTT. This translates into CASSGTGGPDTQYF.

In this sample, this clonotype turned up many times. J is TRBJ2-3 and V is TRBV10-3, with TRBD2 identical over 10 bases. CDR3 length: 15 residues. The junction had 11 bases not matched to a gene; V was cut back by 9 bases and J by 5 bases. Germline assignment: CDR1 ENHRY and CDR2 SYGVKD. The CDR3 here is CAILRGTSVEDTQYF. CDR3 in DNA: TGTGCCATTTTGAGGGGGACTAGCGTAGAAGATACGCAGTATTTT.

At least ten counts were recorded for this clonotype. The V and J genes are TRBV5-4 and TRBJ1-1, with no clear D. V dropped 3 bases and J dropped 1 base, with 16 bases sitting between them. The CDR3 has 16 amino acids. Per germline, CDR1 SGHNT and CDR2 YYREEE (reference sequence). CDR3 amino acids: CASSWAQRTENTEAFF. CDR3 sequence (DNA): TGTGCCAGCAGCTGGGCTCAACGCACGGAGAACACTGAAGCTTTCTTT.

This clonotype was recorded only once. This rearrangement joins TRBV6-1 to TRBJ2-3; D unclear. V was cut by 4 bases and J by 0 bases, with 5 bases left in between. The CDR3 is made up of 13 amino acids. Germline values: CDR1 MNHNS, CDR2 SASEGT. This CDR3 reads CASSGVSTDTQYF. CDR3 coding DNA: TGTGCCAGCAGTGGTGTTAGCACAGATACGCAGTATTTT.

V and J are TRBV6-1 and TRBJ2-1; 7 bases are a match to TRBD2. The ends lost 4 bases at V and 0 bases at J; junction bases unmatched: 6. This CDR3 spans 16 amino acids. Germline V gene data show CDR1 as MNHNS and CDR2 as SASEGT. Here the CDR3 reads CASSASLAVSYNEQFF. The DNA for the CDR3 is TGTGCCAGCAGTGCATCTCTAGCGGTCTCCTACAATGAGCAGTTCTTC.

This clonotype was seen at least ten times. This chain links TRBV7-9 with TRBJ2-1, with 8 bases fitting TRBD2. The V gene's germline CDR1 is SEHNR and CDR2 FQNEAQ (reference sequence). CDR3 length: 19 residues. The V gene end was trimmed by 1 base and the J gene end by 0 bases; junction bases not matched to a gene: 11. The CDR3, as DNA: TGTGCCAGCAGCTTAGGCAGAGTAGCGGGACCCAGCTCCTACAATGAGCAGTTCTTC. It yields the protein CASSLGRVAGPSSYNEQFF.

The V gene is TRBV4-1, the J gene TRBJ2-3; D might be TRBD2 (6 bases). CDR3 length: 15 amino acids. Germline CDR1 MGHRA, CDR2 YSYEKL. The V gene lost 5 bases and the J gene lost 0 bases, with 12 bases spanning the gap. The CDR3 nucleotides read TGCGCCAGCAGCTCCCTAGCGTCTAGCACAGATACGCAGTATTTT. This encodes CASSSLASSTDTQYF.

This clonotype was observed many times. The V and J genes are TRBV21-1 and TRBJ2-1; the D call TRBD2 from the table was never checked on the DNA. TRBV21-1 is listed as a pseudogene. The CDR3 runs 21 residues. The CDR3 coding sequence is TGTGCCAGCAGCAATCCGGGCAGGGAGAATGCAGCGGGGAAAACCTACAATGAGCAGTTCTTC. It codes for CASSNPGRENAAGKTYNEQFF.

Only a few counts were recorded for this clonotype. The genes are TRBV24-1 and TRBJ2-1; D possibly corresponds to TRBD1 (6 bases). V lost 0 bases, J lost 0 bases, and 11 bases lay in between. The CDR3 is made up of 17 amino acids. The V gene's germline CDR1 is KGHDR and CDR2 SFDVKD. CDR3 in amino acids: CATSDLSRGSSYNEQFF. Here the CDR3 DNA reads TGTGCCACCAGTGATTTGAGTAGGGGGAGCTCCTACAATGAGCAGTTCTTC.

This clonotype has a count of ten or more. The J gene is TRBJ2-7, the V gene TRBV20-1; D remains ambiguous. Germline V CDR1 and CDR2: DFQATT, SNEGSKA (reference sequence). Deletions cut 4 bases from V and 3 bases from J, with 7 bases between. This CDR3 has 11 residues. The CDR3 loop reads CSATPDYEQYF. CDR3 in DNA: TGCAGTGCTACTCCCGACTACGAGCAGTACTTC.

This clonotype has a count of ten or more. This sequence joins TRBV12-3 or TRBV12-4 and TRBJ2-3; D perhaps matches TRBD2 (5 bases). The V gene lost 5 bases and the J gene lost 5 bases, with 11 bases spanning the gap. The CDR3 spans 13 residues. This CDR3 reads CASSPGSRDTQYF. The CDR3 DNA reads TGTGCCAGCAGTCCGGGGAGTCGAGATACGCAGTATTTT.

The table lists this clonotype with many counts. The CDR3 loop is CSVGTAPGANVLTF. The CDR3 DNA reads TGCAGCGTCGGGACTGCGCCTGGGGCCAACGTCCTGACTTTC. V gene TRBV29-1 combines with J gene TRBJ2-6; D might be TRBD2 (6 bases). Germline V gives CDR1 SQVTM, CDR2 ANQGSEA. V lost 6 bases and J lost 2, with 11 bases in between. This CDR3 contains 14 residues. The full variable domain, completed using reference TRBV29-1 and TRBJ2-6, is SAVISQKPSRDICQRGTSLTIQCQVDSQVTMMFWYRQQPGQSLTLIATANQGSEATYESGFVIDKFPISRPNLTFSTLTVSNMSPEDSSIYLCSVGTAPGANVLTFGAGSRLTVL.

This clonotype was picked up many times. The chain recombines TRBV5-1 with TRBJ2-7; TRBD1 matches at 8 bases. Germline V gene lookup returns CDR1 SGHRS and CDR2 YFSETQ. The CDR3 contains 13 residues. The V segment lost 0 bases and the J segment 12 bases; nucleotides outside the gene matches: 8. CDR3 amino acids: CASSLEGQGSRYF. CDR3 in DNA: TGCGCCAGCAGCTTGGAAGGACAGGGAAGTCGGTACTTC.

This clonotype occurred many times. The V gene is TRBV27, the J gene TRBJ2-1, with D maybe TRBD2 (5 bases). The CDR3 spans 17 residues. V lost 5 bases to trimming and J lost 2 bases, with 19 bases between them. Looked up from germline, CDR1 is MNHEY and CDR2 is SMNVEV (reference sequence). CDR3 DNA: TGTGCCAGCAGTCTAACCCCCCCGAGAGGGCCCTACAATGAGCAGTTCTTC. This encodes CASSLTPPRGPYNEQFF.

This clonotype was recorded a few times. CDR3 sequence reads: CASHGGQRSEAFF. CDR3 DNA sequence: TGTGCCAGCCACGGGGGACAGCGATCTGAAGCTTTCTTT. The gene calls are TRBV19 and TRBJ1-1, with 7 positions matching TRBD1. The CDR3 spans 13 residues. Trimming took 9 bases from V and 6 from J; bases not matched to a gene: 10. Germline-derived CDR1 and CDR2 are LNHDA and SQIVND (reference sequence). Filled out from reference TRBV19 and TRBJ1-1, the complete variable domain reads DGGITQSPKYLFRKEGQNVTLSCEQNLNHDAMYWYRQDPGQGLRLIYYSQIVNDFQKGDIAEGYSVSREKKESFPLTVTSAQKNPTAFYLCASHGGQRSEAFFGQGTRLTVV.

This chain connects TRBV9 to TRBJ2-3; D unclear. Trimming removed 1 base from V and 2 bases from J, with 5 bases in between. The germline V gene has CDR1 SGDLS and CDR2 YYNGEE. The CDR3 extends over 13 amino acids. DNA for the CDR3: TGTGCCAGCAGCGTATCCGCCACAGATACGCAGTATTTT. Residues: CASSVSATDTQYF. Supplemented by reference TRBV9 and TRBJ2-3, the full variable domain reads DSGVTQTPKHLITATGQRVTLRCSPRSGDLSVYWYQQSLDQGLQFLIQYYNGEERAKGNILERFSAQQFPDLHSELNLSSLELGDSALYFCASSVSATDTQYFGPGTRLTVL.

This clonotype was seen at least ten times. The V and J genes are TRBV6-2 or TRBV6-3 and TRBJ2-7; D remains ambiguous. Germline CDR1 and CDR2: MNHEY and SVGEGT. CDR3 length: 13 amino acids. V gave up 2 bases and J gave up 9 bases, with 14 bases separating them. CDR3 residues: CASSYGETTAQYF. CDR3 nucleotides: TGTGCCAGCAGTTACGGGGAAACTACGGCGCAGTACTTC.